Detailed here is one T cell receptor beta chain. The data derive from a study of cytomegalovirus exposure and HLA in healthy donors. The PCR had 60 Vbeta and 13 Jbeta primers. The assay was immunoSEQ multiplex PCR, and TCRdb's table has in-frame clones only and misses some. This sample has 150,000 to 200,000 clones; about three quarters occur once, and the top ten carry less than 1.6%. This clonotype was obtained from a girl aged 5-17 years in good health and CMV-seronegative. The sample taken for sequencing was PBMCs.

The CDR3 is CASSPRDRGSYEQYF. As DNA, the CDR3 is TGTGCCAGCAGCCCAAGGGACAGGGGTTCCTACGAGCAGTACTTC. This chain uses TRBV7-9 with TRBJ2-7; 10 bases are a match to TRBD1. Germline values: CDR1 SEHNR, CDR2 FQNEAQ (reference sequence). This CDR3 is 15 amino acids long. V dropped 5 bases and J dropped 1; count of bases not matched to a gene: 5.